This T cell receptor beta chain originates from a study of shared clonotypes between healthy human individuals. Every donor, a Caucasian adult, lived in Nashville, Tennessee. Details on this clone: No antigen is known for it.

Regarding the study as a whole: Non-shared clonotypes were found to have lower generation probabilities than the clonotypes that were shared by all four of the sorted-subset donors.

With 3 bases removed from V and 2 bases from J, the gap between germline ends came to 8 bases. The CDR3 covers 13 residues. The germline gives CDR1 SGDLS, CDR2 YYNGEE. Assay: immunoSEQ multiplex PCR; the TCRdb copy retains only in-frame clones and omits some. The repertoire holds fewer than 400,000 clones, with approximately 79% as singletons. The clonotype comes from a man between 25 and 39 years old in good health. Input material: memory CD4+ T cells sorted from blood. Subset here: CD45RA-negative fraction. This chain uses TRBV9 with TRBJ2-5; D remains unclear. CDR3 residues: CASSGIAQETQYF. As DNA, the CDR3 is TGTGCCAGCAGCGGAATTGCTCAAGAGACCCAGTACTTC.